Following are 12 T cell receptor beta chains from one sample sequenced in a study of blood T cell repertoires in COVID-19. The data were produced by immunoSEQ multiplex PCR, yet TCRdb's version contains in-frame clones alone and is incomplete. The table includes 200,000 to 250,000 clones, 87% detected once. Specimen: PBMCs or T cells enriched from blood (not recorded which). Receptors originate from a man younger than 35 with acute COVID-19.

This rearrangement joins TRBV21-1 to TRBJ2-7; TRBD1, as called in the table, went unchecked against the DNA. TRBV21-1 is a pseudogene locus. CDR3 size: 13 residues. The DNA for the CDR3 is TGTGCCAGCAGCAAAGAACAGGGGAACGAGCAGTACTTC. It yields the protein CASSKEQGNEQYF.

The chain joins TRBV28 to TRBJ1-2, with TRBD1 as a possible D gene (5 bases). Deletions cut 4 bases from V and 6 bases from J, with 18 bases between. Germline V gene lookup returns CDR1 MDHEN and CDR2 SYDVKM. CDR3 size: 15 residues. CDR3 sequence: CASSSAQGRGHGYTF. The CDR3 DNA reads as TGTGCCAGCAGTTCGGCTCAGGGAAGAGGACATGGCTACACCTTC.

The rearrangement uses TRBV3-1 (or the pseudogene TRBV3-2) and TRBJ1-2; D is ambiguous. V was trimmed by 1 base and J by 5 bases, leaving 5 bases between them. Germline assignment: CDR1 LGHDT and CDR2 YNNKEL (reference sequence). The CDR3 totals 12 residues. The CDR3 loop reads CASSQGLYGYTF. The CDR3 nucleotides read TGTGCCAGCAGCCAAGGTCTTTATGGCTACACCTTC.

The chain carries TRBV14 and TRBJ1-2, with D tentatively TRBD1 (5 bases). Trimming stripped 3 bases from V and 0 bases from J, with 17 bases between. The CDR3 has 17 amino acids. Germline V gene lookup returns CDR1 SGHDN and CDR2 FVKESK. The CDR3 sequence: CASSHLRGRDSNYGYTF. In DNA form, the CDR3 reads TGTGCCAGCAGCCACTTAAGGGGCAGGGACTCTAACTATGGCTACACCTTC.

The chain couples TRBV2 to TRBJ2-1, with 8 bases identical to TRBD2. CDR3 size: 18 residues. Unmatched junction bases numbered 18, after V lost 4 bases and J lost 7 bases. In germline, CDR1 is SNHLY, CDR2 FYNNEI. CDR3 nucleotides: TGTGCCAGCAGTGCCCGGGGGGGGACGGACGATAAAAGGAATGAGCAGTTCTTC. Encoded protein: CASSARGGTDDKRNEQFF. The full variable domain, its missing parts supplied by reference TRBV2 and TRBJ2-1, is EPEVTQTPSHQVTQMGQEVILRCVPISNHLYFYWYRQILGQKVEFLVSFYNNEISEKSEIFDDQFSVERPDGSNFTLKIRSTKLEDSAMYFCASSARGGTDDKRNEQFFGPGTRLTVL.

The chain combines TRBV11-2 with TRBJ2-7; a possible D gene is TRBD1 (6 bases). CDR3 length: 15 residues. Germline V CDR1 and CDR2: SGHAT, FQNNGV. Trimming stripped 3 bases from V and 0 bases from J, with 12 bases between. The CDR3 protein is CASSFDRYSSYEQYF. The CDR3 nucleotides are TGTGCCAGCAGCTTCGACAGGTATAGCTCCTACGAGCAGTACTTC.

This clone has a single count. The chain has TRBV6-2 or TRBV6-3 and TRBJ1-2, with D maybe TRBD1 (5 bases). Germline CDR1 MNHEY, CDR2 SVGEGT. The V and J ends lost 5 bases and 2 bases respectively, with 15 bases between them. The length of the CDR3 is 15 residues. CDR3 sequence: CASSVSGRENYGYTF. DNA of the CDR3: TGTGCCAGCAGTGTGTCAGGGAGGGAGAACTATGGCTACACCTTC.

The chain combines TRBV28 with TRBJ1-6; 8 bases match TRBD1. Germline V gene lookup returns CDR1 MDHEN and CDR2 SYDVKM. This CDR3 is 15 amino acids long. V dropped 5 bases and J dropped 9; count of bases not matched to a gene: 9. CDR3 sequence (DNA): TGTGCCAGCAGTCATGGACAGGGCGAGACTTCACCCCTCCACTTT. Its protein is CASSHGQGETSPLHF.

The chain recombines TRBV27 with TRBJ2-3, with a tentative D call TRBD1 (6 bases). The germline V gene has CDR1 MNHEY and CDR2 SMNVEV (reference sequence). The V gene lost 5 bases and the J gene lost 7 bases, with 13 bases spanning the gap. The CDR3 length is 13 residues. CDR3 nucleotide sequence: TGTGCCAGCAGTGAATTACAGGGAAATACGCAGTATTTT. This sequence encodes CASSELQGNTQYF.

The V gene is TRBV6-2 or TRBV6-3, the J gene TRBJ1-2; 7 bases are a match to TRBD1. The CDR3 covers 14 residues. Trimming at V came to 6 bases and at J to 5 bases, leaving 9 bases not matched to a gene. In germline, CDR1 is MNHEY, CDR2 SVGEGT. Here the CDR3 reads CASSPGTARYGYTF. The CDR3 DNA reads as TGTGCCAGCAGCCCAGGGACAGCGCGGTATGGCTACACCTTC.

The chain links TRBV24-1 to TRBJ1-5; a possible D gene is TRBD1 (6 bases). V was clipped by 6 bases and J by 0 bases, with 17 bases between them. The germline CDR1 and CDR2 sequences are KGHDR and SFDVKD. The CDR3 totals 17 residues. Written as DNA, the CDR3 is TGTGCCACCAGTCCCCGGGGGGGCGATTATAGCAATCAGCCCCAGCATTTT. Translating it yields CATSPRGGDYSNQPQHF.

The chain carries TRBV5-4 and TRBJ2-1; TRBD2 matches at 8 bases. Germline V gene lookup returns CDR1 SGHNT and CDR2 YYREEE (reference sequence). The CDR3 covers 14 residues. The V and J ends lost 0 bases and 15 bases, in that order; junction bases with no gene match: 11. The CDR3: CASSLGGSGAQWFF. In nucleotides, the CDR3 is TGTGCCAGCAGCTTGGGCGGTAGCGGGGCCCAGTGGTTCTTC.